This passage covers 6 T cell receptor beta chains from one sample sequenced in a study of blood T cell repertoires in COVID-19. Method: immunoSEQ multiplex PCR; TCRdb's copy keeps in-frame clones and lacks some. The repertoire includes a few hundred thousand clones, roughly 89% of them detected once, and approximately 4.6% sits in the top ten. The material sequenced was peripheral blood. The receptors come from a woman between 40 and 55 years old who had recovered from COVID-19.

The chain uses TRBV24-1 and TRBJ2-1; D is unresolved. The CDR3 is 12 residues long. Trimming removed 7 bases from V and 8 bases from J, with 11 bases in between. Germline CDR1 reads KGHDR; CDR2 reads SFDVKD. The CDR3 sequence is CATSLSGYEQFF. CDR3 nucleotide sequence: TGTGCCACCAGCCTTTCAGGATATGAGCAGTTCTTC.

The chain uses TRBV5-4 and TRBJ2-3; 7 nucleotides agree with TRBD2. J gave up 2 bases and V 5 bases, and 5 bases lay outside the gene matches. Germline lookup yields CDR1 SGHNT and CDR2 YYREEE (reference sequence). CDR3 size: 14 residues. CDR3 DNA: TGTGCCAGCAGTCAAGCGGGGCCCACAGATACGCAGTATTTT. Encoded protein: CASSQAGPTDTQYF.

The chain uses TRBV5-4 and TRBJ2-5; D gene unclear. This CDR3 region has 13 residues. CDR1 and CDR2 (germline): SGHNT, YYREEE (reference sequence). V was clipped by 4 bases and J by 1 base, with 8 bases between them. CDR3 DNA sequence: TGTGCCAGCAGCGCCGCGCGCCAAGAGACCCAGTACTTC. Translated, it gives CASSAARQETQYF.

This chain connects TRBV30 to TRBJ2-2; tentatively, D is TRBD1 (6 bases). The CDR3 runs 13 residues. CDR1 and CDR2 (germline): GTSNPN, SVGIG (reference sequence). Deletions cut 3 bases from V and 1 base from J, with 6 bases between. The CDR3 nucleotides read TGTGCCTGGAGGGGACAGAACACCGGGGAGCTGTTTTTT. This translates into CAWRGQNTGELFF.

This chain connects TRBV19 to TRBJ2-5; D possibly corresponds to TRBD2 (6 bases). The germline V gene has CDR1 LNHDA and CDR2 SQIVND (reference sequence). V shed 5 bases and J shed 5 bases, with 27 bases lying between them. This CDR3 is 18 amino acids long. As DNA, the CDR3 is TGTGCCAGTAGTTCGCCAAGTTTGCCTGGACTATTTGGGGAGACCCAGTACTTC. Residues: CASSSPSLPGLFGETQYF.

The chain has TRBV9 and TRBJ2-1; 8 nucleotides line up with TRBD2. Per germline, CDR1 SGDLS and CDR2 YYNGEE. The V segment lost 4 bases and the J segment 7 bases; nucleotides outside the gene matches: 7. This CDR3 comprises 14 residues. Here the CDR3 reads CASSQAGVQNEQFF. The CDR3 DNA sequence: TGTGCCAGCAGCCAAGCGGGAGTTCAGAATGAGCAGTTCTTC.